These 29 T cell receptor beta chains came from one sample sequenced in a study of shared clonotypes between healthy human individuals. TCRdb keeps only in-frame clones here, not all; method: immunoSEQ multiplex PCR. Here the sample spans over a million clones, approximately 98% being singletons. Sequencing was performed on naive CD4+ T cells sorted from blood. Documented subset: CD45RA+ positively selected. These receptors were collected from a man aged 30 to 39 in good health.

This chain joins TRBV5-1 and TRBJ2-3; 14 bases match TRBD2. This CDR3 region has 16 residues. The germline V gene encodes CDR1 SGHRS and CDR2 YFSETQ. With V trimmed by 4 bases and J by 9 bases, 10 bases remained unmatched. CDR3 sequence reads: CASSLGLRTSGRTQYF. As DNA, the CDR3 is TGCGCCAGCAGCCTCGGCCTACGGACTAGCGGGAGGACGCAGTATTTT.

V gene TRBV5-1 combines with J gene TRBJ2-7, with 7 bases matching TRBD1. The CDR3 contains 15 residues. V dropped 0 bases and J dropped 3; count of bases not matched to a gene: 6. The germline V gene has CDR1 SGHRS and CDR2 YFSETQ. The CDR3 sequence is CASSLGSGTVYEQYF. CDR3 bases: TGCGCCAGCAGCTTGGGATCCGGGACAGTCTACGAGCAGTACTTC.

This CDR3 reads CASSARWLTQFSSYNEQFF. CDR3 bases: TGTGCCAGTAGTGCCAGATGGTTGACACAATTTAGCTCCTACAATGAGCAGTTCTTC. The rearrangement uses TRBV19 and TRBJ2-1; D is unclear. The CDR3 totals 19 residues. V lost 5 bases and J lost 0, with 23 bases in between. CDR1 LNHDA and CDR2 SQIVND come from the germline V gene (reference sequence).

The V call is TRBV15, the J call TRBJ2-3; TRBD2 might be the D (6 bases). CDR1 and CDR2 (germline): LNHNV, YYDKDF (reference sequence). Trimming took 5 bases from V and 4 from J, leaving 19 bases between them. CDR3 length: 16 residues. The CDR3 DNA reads TGTGCCACCAGCCCTCTTGGGGGGTCCGCCCCAGATACGCAGTATTTT. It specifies CATSPLGGSAPDTQYF.

The CDR3 region is CASSYDQANTEAFF. For the CDR3, the DNA is TGTGCCAGCAGTTACGATCAGGCTAACACTGAAGCTTTCTTT. This chain joins TRBV6-5 and TRBJ1-1; D gene ambiguous. Trimming left V 2 bases short and J 2 bases short, with 9 bases between. The CDR3 is 14 amino acids. From germline, CDR1 is MNHEY and CDR2 SVGAGI.

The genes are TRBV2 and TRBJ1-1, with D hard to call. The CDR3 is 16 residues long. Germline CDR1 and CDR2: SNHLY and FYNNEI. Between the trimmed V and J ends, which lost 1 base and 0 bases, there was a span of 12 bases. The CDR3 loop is CASSEVRNKMNTEAFF. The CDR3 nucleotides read TGTGCCAGCAGTGAAGTTAGGAACAAAATGAACACTGAAGCTTTCTTT.

The CDR3 bases are TGCAGCGCCGCGGGGGGGCTAGCGAGCAAAATGTGGGAGCAGTACTTC. It yields the protein CSAAGGLASKMWEQYF. The chain links TRBV29-1 to TRBJ2-7; 9 bases map to TRBD2. This CDR3 has 16 residues. Germline CDR1 reads SQVTM; CDR2 reads ANQGSEA. Germline trimming cut 7 bases from V and 7 bases from J; bases unmatched to any gene: 20.

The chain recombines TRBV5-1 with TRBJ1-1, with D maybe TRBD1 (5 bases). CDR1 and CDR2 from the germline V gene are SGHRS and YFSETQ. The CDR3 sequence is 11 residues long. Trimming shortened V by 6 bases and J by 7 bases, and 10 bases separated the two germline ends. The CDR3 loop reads CASKVGVEAFF. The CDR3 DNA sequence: TGCGCCAGCAAGGTAGGGGTTGAAGCTTTCTTT.

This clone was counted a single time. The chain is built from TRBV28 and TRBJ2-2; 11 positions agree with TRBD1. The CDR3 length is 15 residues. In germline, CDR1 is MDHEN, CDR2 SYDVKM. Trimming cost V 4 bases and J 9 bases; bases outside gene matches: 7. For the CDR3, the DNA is TGTGCCAGCAGTTATTGGACAGGGGGCACTTGGGAGCTGTTTTTT. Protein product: CASSYWTGGTWELFF.

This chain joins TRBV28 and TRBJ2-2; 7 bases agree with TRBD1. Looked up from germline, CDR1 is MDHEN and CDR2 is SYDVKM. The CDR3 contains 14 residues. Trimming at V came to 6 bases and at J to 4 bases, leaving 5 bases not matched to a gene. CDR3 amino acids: CASRPGQSTGELFF. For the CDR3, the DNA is TGTGCCAGCAGACCGGGACAGAGCACCGGGGAGCTGTTTTTT.

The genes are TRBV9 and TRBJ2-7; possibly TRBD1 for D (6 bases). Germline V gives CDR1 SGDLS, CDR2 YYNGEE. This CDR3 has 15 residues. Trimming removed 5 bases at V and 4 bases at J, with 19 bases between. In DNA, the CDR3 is TGTGCCAGCAGTGCACAGGGATCTATACTATACGAGCAGTACTTC. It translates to CASSAQGSILYEQYF.

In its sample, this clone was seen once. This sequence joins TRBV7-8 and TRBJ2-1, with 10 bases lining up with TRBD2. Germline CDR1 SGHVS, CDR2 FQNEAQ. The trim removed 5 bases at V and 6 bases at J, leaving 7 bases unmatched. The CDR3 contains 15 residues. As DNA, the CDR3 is TGTGCCAGCAGCCTAAAGCGGGAGGGCATCAATGAGCAGTTCTTC. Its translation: CASSLKREGINEQFF.

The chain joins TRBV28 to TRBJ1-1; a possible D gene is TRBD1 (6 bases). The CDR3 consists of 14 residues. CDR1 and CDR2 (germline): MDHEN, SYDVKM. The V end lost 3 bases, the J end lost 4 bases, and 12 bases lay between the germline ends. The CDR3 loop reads CASSLGGRLTEAFF. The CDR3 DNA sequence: TGTGCCAGCAGTTTGGGGGGGCGCCTCACTGAAGCTTTCTTT.

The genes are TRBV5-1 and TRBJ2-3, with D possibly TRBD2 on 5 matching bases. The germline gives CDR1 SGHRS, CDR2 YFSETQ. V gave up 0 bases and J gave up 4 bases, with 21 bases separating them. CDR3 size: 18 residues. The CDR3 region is CASSLGRRQERFADTQYF. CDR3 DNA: TGCGCCAGCAGCTTGGGGCGGCGCCAGGAGCGGTTTGCAGATACGCAGTATTTT.

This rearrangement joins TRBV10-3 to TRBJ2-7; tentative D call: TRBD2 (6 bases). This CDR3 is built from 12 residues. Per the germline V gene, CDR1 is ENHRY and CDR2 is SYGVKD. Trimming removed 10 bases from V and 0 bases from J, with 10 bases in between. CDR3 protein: CASRDSSYEQYF. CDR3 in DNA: TGTGCCAGCCGGGACTCCTCCTACGAGCAGTACTTC.

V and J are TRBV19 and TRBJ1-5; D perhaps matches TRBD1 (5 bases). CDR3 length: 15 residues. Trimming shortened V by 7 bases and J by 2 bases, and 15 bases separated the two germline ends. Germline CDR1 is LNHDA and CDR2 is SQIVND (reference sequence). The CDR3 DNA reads TGTGCCAGTAACCTGCAGGGAAAGGGCAATCAGCCCCAGCATTTT. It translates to CASNLQGKGNQPQHF.

CDR3 bases: TGTGCCAGCAGCCCCGGGACAGGCCCGATTCATGAGCAGTTCTTC. This encodes CASSPGTGPIHEQFF. V is TRBV5-4 and J is TRBJ2-1, with TRBD1 identical over 8 bases. Germline V lookup: CDR1 SGHNT, CDR2 YYREEE (reference sequence). The trim removed 4 bases at V and 8 bases at J, leaving 11 bases unmatched. The CDR3 contains 15 residues.

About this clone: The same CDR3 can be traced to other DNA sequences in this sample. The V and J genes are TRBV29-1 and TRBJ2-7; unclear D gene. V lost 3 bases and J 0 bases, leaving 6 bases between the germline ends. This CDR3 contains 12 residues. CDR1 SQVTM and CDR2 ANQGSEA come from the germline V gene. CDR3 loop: CSVETVSYEQYF. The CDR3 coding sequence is TGCAGCGTTGAGACGGTCTCCTACGAGCAGTACTTC.

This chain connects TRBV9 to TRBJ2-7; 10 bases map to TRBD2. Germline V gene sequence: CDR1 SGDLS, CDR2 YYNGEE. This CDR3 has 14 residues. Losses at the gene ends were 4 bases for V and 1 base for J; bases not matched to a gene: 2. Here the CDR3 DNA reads TGTGCCAGCAGCCTAGCGGGAGAATCCTACGAGCAGTACTTC. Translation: CASSLAGESYEQYF.

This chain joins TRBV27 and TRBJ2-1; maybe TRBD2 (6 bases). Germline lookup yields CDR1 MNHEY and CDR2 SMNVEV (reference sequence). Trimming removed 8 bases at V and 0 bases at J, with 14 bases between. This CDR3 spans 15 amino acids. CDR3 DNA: TGTGCCAGCGGAACGCGGGGCATCTCCTACAATGAGCAGTTCTTC. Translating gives CASGTRGISYNEQFF.

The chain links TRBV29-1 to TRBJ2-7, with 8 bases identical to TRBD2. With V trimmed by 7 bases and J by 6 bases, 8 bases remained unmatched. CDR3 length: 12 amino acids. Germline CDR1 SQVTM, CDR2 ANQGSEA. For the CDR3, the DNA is TGCAGCGCCTGGACTAGCTTCAGCGAGCAGTACTTC. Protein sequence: CSAWTSFSEQYF.

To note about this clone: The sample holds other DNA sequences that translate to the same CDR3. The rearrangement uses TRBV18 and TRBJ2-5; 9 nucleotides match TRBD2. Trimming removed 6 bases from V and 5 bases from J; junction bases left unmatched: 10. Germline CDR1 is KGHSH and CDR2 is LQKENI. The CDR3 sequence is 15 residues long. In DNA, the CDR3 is TGTGCCAGCTCCCCCTTAGCGGGAGAGGGGGAGACCCAGTACTTC. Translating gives CASSPLAGEGETQYF.

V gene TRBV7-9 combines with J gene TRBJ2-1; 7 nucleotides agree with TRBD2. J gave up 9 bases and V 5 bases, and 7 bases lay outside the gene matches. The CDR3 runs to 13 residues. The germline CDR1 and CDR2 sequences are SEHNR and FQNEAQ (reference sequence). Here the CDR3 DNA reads TGTGCCAGCAGCGAAACGGGACTAACTGAGCAGTTCTTC. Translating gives CASSETGLTEQFF.

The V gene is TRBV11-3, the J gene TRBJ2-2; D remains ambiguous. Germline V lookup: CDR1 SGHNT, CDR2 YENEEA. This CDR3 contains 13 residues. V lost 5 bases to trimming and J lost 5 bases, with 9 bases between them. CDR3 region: CASSAYSTGELFF. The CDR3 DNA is TGTGCCAGCAGCGCCTATTCAACCGGGGAGCTGTTTTTT.

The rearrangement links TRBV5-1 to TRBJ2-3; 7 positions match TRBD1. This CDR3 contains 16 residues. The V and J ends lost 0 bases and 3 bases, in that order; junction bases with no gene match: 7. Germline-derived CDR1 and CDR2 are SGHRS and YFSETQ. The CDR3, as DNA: TGCGCCAGCAGCTTGGAGTCCCGGGACAGTACAGATACGCAGTATTTT. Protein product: CASSLESRDSTDTQYF.

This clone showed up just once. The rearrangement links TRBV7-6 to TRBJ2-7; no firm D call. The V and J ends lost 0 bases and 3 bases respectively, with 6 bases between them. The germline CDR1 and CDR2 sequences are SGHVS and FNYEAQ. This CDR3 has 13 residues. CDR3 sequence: CASSLARSYEQYF. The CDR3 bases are TGTGCCAGCAGCTTAGCGCGCAGCTACGAGCAGTACTTC.

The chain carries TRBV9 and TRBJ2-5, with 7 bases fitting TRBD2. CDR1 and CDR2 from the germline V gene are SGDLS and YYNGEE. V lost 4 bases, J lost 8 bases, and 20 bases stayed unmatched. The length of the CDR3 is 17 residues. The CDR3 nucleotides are TGTGCCAGCAGCCCTCCTAGCCCTCCTAGGGAGCGGGGCACCCAGTACTTC. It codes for CASSPPSPPRERGTQYF.

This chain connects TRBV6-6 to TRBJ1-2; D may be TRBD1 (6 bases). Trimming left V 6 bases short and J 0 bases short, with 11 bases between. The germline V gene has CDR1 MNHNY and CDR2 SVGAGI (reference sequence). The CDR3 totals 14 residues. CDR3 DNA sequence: TGTGCCAGCAGCCTCCGGACAGCTAACTATGGCTACACCTTC. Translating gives CASSLRTANYGYTF.

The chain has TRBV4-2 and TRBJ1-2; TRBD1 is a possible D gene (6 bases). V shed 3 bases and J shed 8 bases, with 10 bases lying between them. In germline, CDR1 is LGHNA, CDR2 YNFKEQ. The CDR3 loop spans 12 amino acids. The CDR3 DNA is TGTGCCAGCAGCCAGACAGGTACGGGCTACACCTTC. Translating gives CASSQTGTGYTF.